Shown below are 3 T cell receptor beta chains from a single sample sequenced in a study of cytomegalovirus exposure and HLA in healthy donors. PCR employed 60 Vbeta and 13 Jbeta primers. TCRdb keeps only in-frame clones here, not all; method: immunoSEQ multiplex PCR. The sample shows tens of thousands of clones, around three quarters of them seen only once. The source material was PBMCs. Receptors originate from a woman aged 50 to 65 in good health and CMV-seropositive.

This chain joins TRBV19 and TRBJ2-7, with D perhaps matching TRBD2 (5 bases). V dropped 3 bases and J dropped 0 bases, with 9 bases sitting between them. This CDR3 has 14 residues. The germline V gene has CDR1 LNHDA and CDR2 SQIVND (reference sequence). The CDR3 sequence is CASSITGISYEQYF. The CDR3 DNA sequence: TGTGCCAGTAGTATCACGGGGATCTCCTACGAGCAGTACTTC.

CDR3 sequence reads: CASSFGGSGSEQFF. CDR3 DNA: TGTGCCAGCAGCTTTGGAGGGAGTGGAAGTGAGCAGTTCTTC. The chain joins TRBV7-3 to TRBJ2-1, with D perhaps TRBD2 (6 bases). CDR1 SGHTA and CDR2 FQGTGA come from the germline V gene. Trimming took off 3 bases at V and 9 bases at J, with 15 bases between the two ends. The CDR3 has 14 amino acids.

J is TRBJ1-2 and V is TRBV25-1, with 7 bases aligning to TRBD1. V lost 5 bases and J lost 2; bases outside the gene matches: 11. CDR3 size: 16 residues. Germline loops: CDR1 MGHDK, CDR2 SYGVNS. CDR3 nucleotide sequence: TGTGCCAGCAGTCAAGCCGGGACAGTTTCCAACTATGGCTACACCTTC. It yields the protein CASSQAGTVSNYGYTF.